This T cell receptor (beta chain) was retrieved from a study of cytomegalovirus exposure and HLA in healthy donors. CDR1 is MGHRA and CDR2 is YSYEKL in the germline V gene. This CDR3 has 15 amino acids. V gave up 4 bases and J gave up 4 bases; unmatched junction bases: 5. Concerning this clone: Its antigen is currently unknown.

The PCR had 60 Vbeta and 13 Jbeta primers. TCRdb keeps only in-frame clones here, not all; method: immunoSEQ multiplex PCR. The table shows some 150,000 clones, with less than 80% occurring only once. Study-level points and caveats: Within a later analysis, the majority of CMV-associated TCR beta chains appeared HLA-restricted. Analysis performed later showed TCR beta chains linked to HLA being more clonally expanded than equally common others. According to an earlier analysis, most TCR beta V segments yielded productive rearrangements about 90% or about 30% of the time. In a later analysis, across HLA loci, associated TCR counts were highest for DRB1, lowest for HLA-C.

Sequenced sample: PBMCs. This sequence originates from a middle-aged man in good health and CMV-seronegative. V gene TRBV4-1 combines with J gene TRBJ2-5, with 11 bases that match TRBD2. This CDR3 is CASSLSGGAVETQYF. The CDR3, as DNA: TGCGCCAGCAGCCTTAGCGGGGGGGCCGTAGAGACCCAGTACTTC.